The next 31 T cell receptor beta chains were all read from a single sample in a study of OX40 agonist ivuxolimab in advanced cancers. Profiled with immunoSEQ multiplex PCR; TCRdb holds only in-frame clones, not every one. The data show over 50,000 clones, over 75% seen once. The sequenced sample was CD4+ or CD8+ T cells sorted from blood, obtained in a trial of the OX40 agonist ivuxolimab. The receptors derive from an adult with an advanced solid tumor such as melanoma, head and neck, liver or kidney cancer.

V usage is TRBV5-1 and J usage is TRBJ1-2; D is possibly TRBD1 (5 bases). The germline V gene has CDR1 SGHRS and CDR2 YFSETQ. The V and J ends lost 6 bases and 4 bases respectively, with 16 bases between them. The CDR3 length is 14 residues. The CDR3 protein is CASTPEGSPYGYTF. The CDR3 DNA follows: TGCGCCAGCACTCCAGAGGGGAGCCCCTATGGCTACACCTTC. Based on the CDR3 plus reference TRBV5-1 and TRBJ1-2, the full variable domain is KAGVTQTPRYLIKTRGQQVTLSCSPISGHRSVSWYQQTPGQGLQFLFEYFSETQRNKGNFPGRFSGRQFSNSRSEMNVSTLELGDSALYLCASTPEGSPYGYTFGSGTRLTVV.

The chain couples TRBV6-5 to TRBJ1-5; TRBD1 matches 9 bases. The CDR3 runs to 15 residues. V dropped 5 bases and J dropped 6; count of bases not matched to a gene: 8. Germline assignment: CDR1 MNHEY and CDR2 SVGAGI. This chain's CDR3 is CASSGITGGGQPQHF. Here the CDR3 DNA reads TGTGCCAGCAGTGGCATAACAGGGGGCGGTCAGCCCCAGCATTTT.

This CDR3 is CASSLGQGEADTQYF. CDR3 in DNA: TGTGCCAGCAGCTTGGGACAGGGGGAAGCAGATACGCAGTATTTT. This chain connects TRBV14 to TRBJ2-3, with 11 bases that match TRBD1. With V trimmed by 5 bases and J by 4 bases, 5 bases remained unmatched. Germline V CDR1 and CDR2: SGHDN, FVKESK. The CDR3 has 15 residues.

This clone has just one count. CDR3 sequence reads: CASSFSGPREAFF. The CDR3 DNA is TGTGCCAGCAGCTTTTCCGGGCCTAGAGAAGCTTTCTTT. This sequence joins TRBV7-2 and TRBJ1-1, with D hard to call. CDR1 and CDR2 (germline): SGHTA, FQGNSA. The CDR3 extends over 13 amino acids. V dropped 3 bases and J dropped 8 bases, with 13 bases sitting between them.

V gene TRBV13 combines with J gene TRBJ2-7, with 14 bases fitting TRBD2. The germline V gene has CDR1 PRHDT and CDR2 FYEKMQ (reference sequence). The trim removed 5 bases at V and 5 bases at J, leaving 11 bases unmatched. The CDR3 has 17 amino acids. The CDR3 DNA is TGTGCCAGCAGCCCCCGCCAGACTAGCGGGGGGGTGGACGAGCAGTACTTC. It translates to CASSPRQTSGGVDEQYF.

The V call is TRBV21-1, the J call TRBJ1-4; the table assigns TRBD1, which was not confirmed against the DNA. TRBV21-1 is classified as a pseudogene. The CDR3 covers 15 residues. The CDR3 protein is CASKAPGETNEKLFF. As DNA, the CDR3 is TGTGCCAGCAAGGCACCAGGGGAAACTAATGAAAAACTGTTTTTT.

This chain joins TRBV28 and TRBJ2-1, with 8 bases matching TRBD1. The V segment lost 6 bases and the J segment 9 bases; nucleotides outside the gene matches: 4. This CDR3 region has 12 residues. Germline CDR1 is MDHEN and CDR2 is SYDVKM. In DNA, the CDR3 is TGTGCCAGCAGGAGACAGGGGCCTGAGCAGTTCTTC. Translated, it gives CASRRQGPEQFF.

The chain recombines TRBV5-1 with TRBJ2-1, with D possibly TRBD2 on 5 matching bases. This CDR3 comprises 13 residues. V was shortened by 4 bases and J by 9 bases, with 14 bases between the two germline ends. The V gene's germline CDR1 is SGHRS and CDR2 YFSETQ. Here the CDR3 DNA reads TGCGCCAGCAGCCCCGGGGATGAAACTGAGCAGTTCTTC. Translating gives CASSPGDETEQFF. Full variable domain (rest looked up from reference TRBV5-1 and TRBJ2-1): KAGVTQTPRYLIKTRGQQVTLSCSPISGHRSVSWYQQTPGQGLQFLFEYFSETQRNKGNFPGRFSGRQFSNSRSEMNVSTLELGDSALYLCASSPGDETEQFFGPGTRLTVL.

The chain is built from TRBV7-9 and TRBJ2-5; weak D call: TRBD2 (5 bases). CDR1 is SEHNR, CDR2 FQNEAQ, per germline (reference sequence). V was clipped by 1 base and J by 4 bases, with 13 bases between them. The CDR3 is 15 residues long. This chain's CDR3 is CASSLGGQVAETQYF. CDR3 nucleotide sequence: TGTGCCAGCAGCTTAGGCGGGCAGGTCGCAGAGACCCAGTACTTC.

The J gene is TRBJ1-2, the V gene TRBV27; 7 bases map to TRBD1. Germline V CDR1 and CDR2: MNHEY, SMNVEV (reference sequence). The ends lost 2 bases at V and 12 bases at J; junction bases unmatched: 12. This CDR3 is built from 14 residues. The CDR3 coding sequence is TGTGCCAGCAGTTTAGGAGGACAGGCGGGCTGCGACACCTTC. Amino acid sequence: CASSLGGQAGCDTF.

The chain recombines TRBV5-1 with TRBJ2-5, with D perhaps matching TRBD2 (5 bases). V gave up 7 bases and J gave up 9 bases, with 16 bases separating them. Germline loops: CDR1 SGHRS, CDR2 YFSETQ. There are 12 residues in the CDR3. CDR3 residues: CASGQADGAQYF. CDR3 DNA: TGCGCCAGCGGCCAGGCGGACGGGGCCCAGTACTTC. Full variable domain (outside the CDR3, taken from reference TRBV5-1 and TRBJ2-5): KAGVTQTPRYLIKTRGQQVTLSCSPISGHRSVSWYQQTPGQGLQFLFEYFSETQRNKGNFPGRFSGRQFSNSRSEMNVSTLELGDSALYLCASGQADGAQYFGPGTRLLVL.

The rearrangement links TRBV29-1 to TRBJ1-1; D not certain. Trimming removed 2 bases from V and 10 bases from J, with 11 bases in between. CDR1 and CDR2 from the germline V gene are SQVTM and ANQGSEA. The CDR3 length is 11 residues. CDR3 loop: CSVESARTAFF. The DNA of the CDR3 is TGCAGCGTTGAATCCGCGAGGACAGCTTTCTTT.

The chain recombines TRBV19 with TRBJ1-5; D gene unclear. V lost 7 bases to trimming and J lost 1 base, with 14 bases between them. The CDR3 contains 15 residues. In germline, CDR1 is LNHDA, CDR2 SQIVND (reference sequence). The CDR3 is CASTPGPGSNQPQHF. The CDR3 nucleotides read TGTGCCAGTACCCCGGGCCCCGGAAGCAATCAGCCCCAGCATTTT.

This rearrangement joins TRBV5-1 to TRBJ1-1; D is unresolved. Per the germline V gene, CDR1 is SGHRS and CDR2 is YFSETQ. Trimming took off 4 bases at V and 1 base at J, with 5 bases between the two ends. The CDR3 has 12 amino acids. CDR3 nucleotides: TGCGCCAGCAGCGTCGAGAACACTGAAGCTTTCTTT. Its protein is CASSVENTEAFF.

CDR3 sequence (DNA): TGCAGCGTCATAGGACAGGTACGGGAGACCCAGTACTTC. Its protein product is CSVIGQVRETQYF. The rearrangement uses TRBV29-1 and TRBJ2-5; 7 bases line up with TRBD1. This CDR3 spans 13 amino acids. Germline CDR1 reads SQVTM; CDR2 reads ANQGSEA. V lost 6 bases and J lost 5; bases outside the gene matches: 9.

The chain's CDR3 is CASSSEGAGQPQHF. For the CDR3, the DNA is TGCGCCAGCAGCTCCGAGGGGGCCGGTCAGCCCCAGCATTTT. This chain uses TRBV5-1 with TRBJ1-5, with 7 bases aligning to TRBD1. V lost 3 bases, J lost 6 bases, and 6 bases stayed unmatched. This CDR3 spans 14 amino acids. Per the germline V gene, CDR1 is SGHRS and CDR2 is YFSETQ.

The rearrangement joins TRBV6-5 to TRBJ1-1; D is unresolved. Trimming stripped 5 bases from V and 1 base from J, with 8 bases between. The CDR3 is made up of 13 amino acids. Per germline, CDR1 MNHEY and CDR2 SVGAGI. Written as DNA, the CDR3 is TGTGCCAGCAGTCCCTTTTGGAACACTGAAGCTTTCTTT. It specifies CASSPFWNTEAFF.

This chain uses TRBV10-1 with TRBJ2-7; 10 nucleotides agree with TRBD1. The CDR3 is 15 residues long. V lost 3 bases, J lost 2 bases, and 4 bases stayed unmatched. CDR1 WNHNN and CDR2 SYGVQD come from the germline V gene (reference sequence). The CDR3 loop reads CASSDSGTGAYEQYF. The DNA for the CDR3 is TGCGCCAGCAGTGATTCCGGGACAGGGGCCTACGAGCAGTACTTC.

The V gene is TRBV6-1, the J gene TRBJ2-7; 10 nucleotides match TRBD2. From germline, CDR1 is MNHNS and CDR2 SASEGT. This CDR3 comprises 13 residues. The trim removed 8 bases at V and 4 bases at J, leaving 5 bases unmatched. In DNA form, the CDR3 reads TGTGCCAGCGGGTCAGCGGGAGGGTACGAGCAGTACTTC. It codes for CASGSAGGYEQYF.

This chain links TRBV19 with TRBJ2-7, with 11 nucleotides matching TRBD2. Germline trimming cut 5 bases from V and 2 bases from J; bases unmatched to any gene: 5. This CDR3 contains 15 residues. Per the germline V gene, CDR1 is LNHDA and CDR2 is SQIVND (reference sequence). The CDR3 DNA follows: TGTGCCAGTAGTGGTTCTAGCGGGGGGACCTACGAGCAGTACTTC. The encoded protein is CASSGSSGGTYEQYF.

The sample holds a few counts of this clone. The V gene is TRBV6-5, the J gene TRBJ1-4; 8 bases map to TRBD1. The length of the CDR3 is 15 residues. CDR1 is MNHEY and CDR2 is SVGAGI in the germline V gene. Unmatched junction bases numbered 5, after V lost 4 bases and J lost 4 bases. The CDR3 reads CASSLLTGDNEKLFF. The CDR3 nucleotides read TGTGCCAGCAGTTTACTGACAGGGGATAATGAAAAACTGTTTTTT.

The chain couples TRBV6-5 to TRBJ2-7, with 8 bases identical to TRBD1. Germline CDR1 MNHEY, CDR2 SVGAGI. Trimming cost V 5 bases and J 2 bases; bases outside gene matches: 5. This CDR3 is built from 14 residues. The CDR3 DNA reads TGTGCCAGCAGTACCGGACAGGGCGCCTACGAGCAGTACTTC. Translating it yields CASSTGQGAYEQYF.

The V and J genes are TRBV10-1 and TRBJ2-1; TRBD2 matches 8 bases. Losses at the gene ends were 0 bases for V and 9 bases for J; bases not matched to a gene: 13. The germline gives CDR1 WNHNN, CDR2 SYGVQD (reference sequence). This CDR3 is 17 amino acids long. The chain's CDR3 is CASSESTAGGSYAEQFF. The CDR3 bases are TGCGCCAGCAGTGAGTCGACGGCGGGGGGTTCATATGCTGAGCAGTTCTTC.

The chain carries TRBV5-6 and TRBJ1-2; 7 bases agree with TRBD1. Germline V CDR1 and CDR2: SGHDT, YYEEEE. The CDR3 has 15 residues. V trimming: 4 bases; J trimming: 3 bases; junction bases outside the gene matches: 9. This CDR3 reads CASSTTGQNYYGYTF. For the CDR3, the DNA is TGTGCCAGCAGCACCACGGGACAGAATTACTATGGCTACACCTTC.

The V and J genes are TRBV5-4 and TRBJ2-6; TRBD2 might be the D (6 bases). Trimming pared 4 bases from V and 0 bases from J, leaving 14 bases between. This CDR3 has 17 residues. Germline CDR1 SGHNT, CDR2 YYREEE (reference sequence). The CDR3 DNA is TGTGCCAGCAGCCAAAGCCGGGAGAGCTCTGGGGCCAACGTCCTGACTTTC. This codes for CASSQSRESSGANVLTF.

This chain's CDR3 is CASSLATGFLRSGANVLTF. For the CDR3, the DNA is TGCGCCAGCAGCTTAGCGACAGGATTCCTCCGCTCTGGGGCCAACGTCCTGACTTTC. This chain joins TRBV5-1 and TRBJ2-6, with D possibly being TRBD1 (6 bases). V lost 2 bases, J lost 0 bases, and 18 bases lay in between. CDR3 length: 19 residues. Germline V gives CDR1 SGHRS, CDR2 YFSETQ.

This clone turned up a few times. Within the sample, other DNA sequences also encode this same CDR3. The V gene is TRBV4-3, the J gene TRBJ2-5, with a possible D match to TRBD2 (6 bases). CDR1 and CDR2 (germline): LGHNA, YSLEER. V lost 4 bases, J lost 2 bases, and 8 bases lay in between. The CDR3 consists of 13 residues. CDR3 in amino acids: CASSRGTQETQYF. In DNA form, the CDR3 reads TGCGCCAGCAGCCGCGGGACTCAAGAGACCCAGTACTTC.

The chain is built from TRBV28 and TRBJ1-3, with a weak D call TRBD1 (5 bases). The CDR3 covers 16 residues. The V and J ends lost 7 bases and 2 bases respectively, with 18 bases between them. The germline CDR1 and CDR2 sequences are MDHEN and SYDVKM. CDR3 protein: CASILGGESAGNTIYF. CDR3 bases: TGTGCCAGCATCCTCGGAGGGGAATCAGCTGGAAACACCATATATTTT.

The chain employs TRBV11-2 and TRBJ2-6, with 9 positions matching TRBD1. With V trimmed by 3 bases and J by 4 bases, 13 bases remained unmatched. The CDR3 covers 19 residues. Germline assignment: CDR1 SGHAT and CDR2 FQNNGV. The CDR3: CASSFKSGTGISGANVLTF. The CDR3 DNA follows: TGTGCCAGCAGCTTTAAATCAGGGACAGGGATTTCGGGGGCCAACGTCCTGACTTTC.

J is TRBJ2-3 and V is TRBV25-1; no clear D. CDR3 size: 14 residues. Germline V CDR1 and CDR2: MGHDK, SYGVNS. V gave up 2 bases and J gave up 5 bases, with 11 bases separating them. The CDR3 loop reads CASSEVQKQDTQYF. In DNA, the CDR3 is TGTGCCAGCAGTGAAGTGCAGAAGCAAGATACGCAGTATTTT.

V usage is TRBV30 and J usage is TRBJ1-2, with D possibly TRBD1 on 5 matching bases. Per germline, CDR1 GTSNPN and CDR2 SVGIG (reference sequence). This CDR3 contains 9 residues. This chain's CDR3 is CASEGGYTF. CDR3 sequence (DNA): TGTGCATCCGAGGGGGGCTACACCTTC.